These 19 T cell receptor beta chains were sequenced from one sample in a study of blood T cells in healthy people across ages (dated by TCRdb to about 2015). Receptors were amplified or captured by 5' RACE. A second PCR of about 7 to 12 cycles was run with a J-beta primer mix and a sample-barcoded 5' primer. TCRdb handled the public reads itself, with Q25 trimming in fastp and clone calling in MiXCR, and kept productive beta chains. Every distinct CDR3 protein forms one entry, paired with its most common genes and DNA. The sample has around 1,900,000 distinct CDR3 sequences on record, approximately 40% of them singletons. Roughly 23% of the sample belongs to the ten largest clones. Sequenced sample: blood. These receptors came from a human donor in good health.

This clonotype was observed a few times. V usage is TRBV4-2 and J usage is TRBJ1-1; D is unclear. The CDR3 spans 15 residues. V lost 6 bases and J 10 bases, leaving 24 bases between the germline ends. CDR1 is LGHNA and CDR2 is YNFKEQ in the germline V gene. CDR3 amino acids: CASSPERFLGLGAFF. DNA for the CDR3: TGTGCCAGCAGTCCTGAGAGGTTTCTTGGGCTGGGAGCTTTCTTT.

CDR3: CSVMTSGRLYEQYF. Written as DNA, the CDR3 is TGCAGCGTTATGACTAGCGGGAGACTCTACGAGCAGTACTTC. V gene TRBV29-1 combines with J gene TRBJ2-7, with TRBD2 matching over 12 bases. V lost 5 bases, J lost 3 bases, and 5 bases stayed unmatched. Germline V lookup: CDR1 SQVTM, CDR2 ANQGSEA. The CDR3 length is 14 residues.

The genes are TRBV27 and TRBJ2-3; a weak D match, TRBD2 (6 bases). The germline gives CDR1 MNHEY, CDR2 SMNVEV (reference sequence). CDR3 length: 14 residues. V lost 4 bases and J 4 bases, leaving 12 bases between the germline ends. CDR3 nucleotides: TGTGCCAGCAGTTCGGCGTGGGGGGCAGATACGCAGTATTTT. This codes for CASSSAWGADTQYF.

The chain recombines TRBV10-3 with TRBJ2-2; either TRBD1 or TRBD2 may supply D (5 bases each). Trimming pared 6 bases from V and 0 bases from J, leaving 14 bases between. The CDR3 sequence is 16 residues long. The germline gives CDR1 ENHRY, CDR2 SYGVKD. CDR3 amino acids: CAISDQGDANTGELFF. In nucleotides, the CDR3 is TGTGCCATCAGCGATCAGGGAGACGCGAACACCGGGGAGCTGTTTTTT.

This chain links TRBV29-1 with TRBJ2-3; a possible D gene is TRBD2 (6 bases). Trimming removed 7 bases from V and 1 base from J, with 12 bases in between. In germline, CDR1 is SQVTM, CDR2 ANQGSEA. CDR3 length: 13 amino acids. DNA of the CDR3: TGCAGCGCCGACGGGGAGGGCACAGATACGCAGTATTTT. Amino acids: CSADGEGTDTQYF.

This clonotype came up a few times. This sequence joins TRBV29-1 and TRBJ2-3, with D uncertain. The CDR3 loop spans 13 amino acids. Germline CDR1 and CDR2: SQVTM and ANQGSEA. Trimming removed 4 bases at V and 2 bases at J, with 10 bases between. The CDR3 loop is CSVGRVFTDTQYF. The CDR3 DNA sequence: TGCAGCGTTGGTAGGGTATTCACAGATACGCAGTATTTT.

This clonotype was counted a single time. The J gene is TRBJ2-1, the V gene TRBV11-3; D perhaps matches TRBD2 (7 bases). Germline assignment: CDR1 SGHNT and CDR2 YENEEA. V lost 2 bases, J lost 9 bases, and 17 bases lay in between. The CDR3 consists of 15 residues. The CDR3 loop is CASSLSGGSHAEQFF. In nucleotides, the CDR3 is TGTGCCAGCAGCTTATCGGGGGGCTCCCACGCTGAGCAGTTCTTC. The entire variable domain, with the rest obtained from reference TRBV11-3 and TRBJ2-1, is as follows: EAGVVQSPRYKIIEKKQPVAFWCNPISGHNTLYWYLQNLGQGPELLIRYENEEAVDDSQLPKDRFSAERLKGVDSTLKIQPAELGDSAVYLCASSLSGGSHAEQFFGPGTRLTVL.

This clonotype has only a few counts. The V and J genes are TRBV9 and TRBJ2-7; D remains unclear. The germline V and J ends were trimmed by 0 bases and 7 bases, with 14 bases remaining between them. The V gene's germline CDR1 is SGDLS and CDR2 YYNGEE. This CDR3 is 14 amino acids long. CDR3 coding DNA: TGTGCCAGCAGCGTAGCCTGGGCCGCCAGTGAGCAGTACTTC. Amino acids: CASSVAWAASEQYF.

V gene TRBV7-2 combines with J gene TRBJ1-5; TRBD1 is a possible D gene (6 bases). CDR3 length: 21 amino acids. CDR1 is SGHTA, CDR2 FQGNSA, per germline. Trimming removed 0 bases from V and 0 bases from J, with 24 bases in between. CDR3 in amino acids: CASSLACPTTGQPDSNQPQHF. CDR3 coding DNA: TGTGCCAGCAGCTTAGCGTGTCCGACGACAGGACAACCCGATAGCAATCAGCCCCAGCATTTT.

This sequence joins TRBV29-1 and TRBJ2-7; tentative D call: TRBD2 (5 bases). With 1 base removed from V and 6 bases from J, the gap between germline ends came to 13 bases. The germline V gene has CDR1 SQVTM and CDR2 ANQGSEA. The length of the CDR3 is 13 residues. CDR3 in DNA: TGCAGCGTTGAAGGCGGATGGGGAGCCGAGCAGTACTTC. Residues: CSVEGGWGAEQYF.

This chain uses TRBV20-1 with TRBJ2-1; D may be TRBD2 (6 bases). The V gene lost 7 bases and the J gene lost 1 base, with 20 bases spanning the gap. The CDR3 is 16 residues long. Germline assignment: CDR1 DFQATT and CDR2 SNEGSKA (reference sequence). The CDR3 region has the DNA TGCAGTGGGTCCAAAATGAGCGGGCGATCCTACAATGAGCAGTTCTTC. It specifies CSGSKMSGRSYNEQFF.

The V gene is TRBV7-9, the J gene TRBJ1-6; D is unclear. Germline values: CDR1 SEHNR, CDR2 FQNEAQ (reference sequence). The ends were cut back, 0 bases at V and 8 bases at J, with 17 bases in the middle. CDR3 length equals 17 residues. The CDR3 loop reads CASSLAASLQRHSPLHF. In nucleotides, the CDR3 is TGTGCCAGCAGCTTAGCGGCCTCTCTTCAGAGACATTCACCCCTCCACTTT.

J is TRBJ1-4 and V is TRBV20-1; possible D gene TRBD1, 6 bases. This CDR3 has 13 residues. Deletions cut 4 bases from V and 8 bases from J, with 14 bases between. Per the germline V gene, CDR1 is DFQATT and CDR2 is SNEGSKA (reference sequence). Written as DNA, the CDR3 is TGCAGTGCTAAGGGGGTGGATATCGAAAAACTGTTTTTT. Protein: CSAKGVDIEKLFF.

This clonotype has more than one count but fewer than ten. The chain joins TRBV5-1 to TRBJ1-2, with D possibly being TRBD1 (6 bases). The germline V gene has CDR1 SGHRS and CDR2 YFSETQ. Trimming pared 5 bases from V and 6 bases from J, leaving 23 bases between. This CDR3 region has 16 residues. CDR3 coding DNA: TGCGCCAGCAGGGCCCAACAGGGCCCACCAGGGAATGGCTACACCTTC. It yields the protein CASRAQQGPPGNGYTF.

The chain carries TRBV27 and TRBJ1-1; 7 bases are a match to TRBD1. CDR1 and CDR2 (germline): MNHEY, SMNVEV (reference sequence). The CDR3 is made up of 19 amino acids. V shed 0 bases, J shed 4 bases, and the junction held 17 bases outside the gene matches. CDR3 DNA sequence: TGTGCCAGCAGTTTATCGAGTTACGCGGCACGACAGGGCCCCACTGAAGCTTTCTTT. The encoded protein is CASSLSSYAARQGPTEAFF.

The V and J genes are TRBV7-2 and TRBJ1-2, with 8 bases lining up with TRBD1. V dropped 5 bases and J dropped 2; count of bases not matched to a gene: 13. This CDR3 region has 17 residues. CDR1 and CDR2 from the germline V gene are SGHTA and FQGNSA. The CDR3 reads CASSKRTGLTGNYGYTF. The CDR3, as DNA: TGTGCCAGCAGCAAACGGACAGGGTTAACGGGAAACTATGGCTACACCTTC. Variable domain in full (rest from reference TRBV7-2 and TRBJ1-2): GAGVSQSPSNKVTEKGKDVELRCDPISGHTALYWYRQSLGQGLEFLIYFQGNSAPDKSGLPSDRFSAERTGGSVSTLTIQRTQQEDSAVYLCASSKRTGLTGNYGYTFGSGTRLTVV.

The chain employs TRBV7-9 and TRBJ2-5; the D gene is possibly TRBD2 (5 bases). The CDR3 is 15 amino acids. Trimming shortened V by 5 bases and J by 2 bases, and 15 bases separated the two germline ends. Per germline, CDR1 SEHNR and CDR2 FQNEAQ (reference sequence). The CDR3, as DNA: TGTGCCAGCAGCCGTTCATACTGGGAGCAAGAGACCCAGTACTTC. Translation: CASSRSYWEQETQYF. Based on the CDR3 plus reference TRBV7-9 and TRBJ2-5, the full variable domain is DTGVSQNPRHKITKRGQNVTFRCDPISEHNRLYWYRQTLGQGPEFLTYFQNEAQLEKSRLLSDRFSAERPKGSFSTLEIQRTEQGDSAMYLCASSRSYWEQETQYFGPGTRLLVL.

This clonotype was detected only a few times. In DNA, the CDR3 is TGTGCCAGCAGTTTCTTTTTCAGGGAGTACTACAATGAGCAGTTCTTC. Its translation is CASSFFFREYYNEQFF. This chain uses TRBV6-2 or TRBV6-3 with TRBJ2-1, with D perhaps matching TRBD1 or TRBD2 (5 bases each). The CDR3 runs to 16 residues. Deletions cut 4 bases from V and 3 bases from J, with 16 bases between. Germline lookup yields CDR1 MNHEY and CDR2 SVGEGT.

This clonotype was seen many times. V usage is TRBV12-3 or TRBV12-4 and J usage is TRBJ1-2; TRBD1 might be the D (5 bases). Between the trimmed V and J ends, which lost 6 bases and 6 bases, there was a span of 11 bases. This CDR3 is built from 12 residues. CDR3: CASRRTGDGYTF. DNA for the CDR3: TGTGCCAGCAGGCGGACGGGGGATGGCTACACCTTC.